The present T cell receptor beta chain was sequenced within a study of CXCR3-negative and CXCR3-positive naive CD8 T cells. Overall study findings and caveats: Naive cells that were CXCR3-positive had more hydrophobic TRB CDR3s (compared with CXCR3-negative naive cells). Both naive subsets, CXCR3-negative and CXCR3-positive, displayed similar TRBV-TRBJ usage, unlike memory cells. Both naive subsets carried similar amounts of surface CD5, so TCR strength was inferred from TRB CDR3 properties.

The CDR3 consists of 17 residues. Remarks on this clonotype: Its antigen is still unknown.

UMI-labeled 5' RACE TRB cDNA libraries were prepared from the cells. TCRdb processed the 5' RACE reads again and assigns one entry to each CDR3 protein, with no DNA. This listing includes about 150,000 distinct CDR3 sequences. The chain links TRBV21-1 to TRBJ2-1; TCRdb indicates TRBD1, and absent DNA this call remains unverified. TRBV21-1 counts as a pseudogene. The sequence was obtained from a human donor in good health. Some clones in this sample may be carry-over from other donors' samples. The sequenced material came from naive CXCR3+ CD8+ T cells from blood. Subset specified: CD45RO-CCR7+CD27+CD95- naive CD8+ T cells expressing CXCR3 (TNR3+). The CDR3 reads CASKQRQRGPLLDEQFF.